A single sample is the source of the 28 T cell receptor beta chains below, sequenced in a study of cytomegalovirus exposure and HLA in healthy donors. Sequencing used immunoSEQ multiplex PCR; TCRdb keeps in-frame clones, though not all of them. The sample lists 150,000 to 200,000 clones, approximately 81% occurring once. Sequencing input: PBMCs. These receptor sequences come from a man aged 25-40 years in good health and CMV-seropositive.

The chain is built from TRBV5-6 and TRBJ2-4; 10 positions match TRBD2. CDR1 SGHDT and CDR2 YYEEEE come from the germline V gene. V was pared by 2 bases and J by 5 bases, with 4 bases of the junction left unmatched. CDR3 size: 15 residues. CDR3 sequence reads: CASSLAGGPQNIQYF. CDR3 DNA: TGTGCCAGCAGCTTAGCGGGAGGGCCCCAAAACATTCAGTACTTC.

This chain uses TRBV7-3 with TRBJ1-2; 12 bases line up with TRBD1. The V gene end was trimmed by 4 bases and the J gene end by 6 bases; junction bases not matched to a gene: 6. CDR1 SGHTA and CDR2 FQGTGA come from the germline V gene. The CDR3 covers 15 residues. CDR3 sequence (DNA): TGTGCCAGCAGCTCGTCCGGGACAGGGGGCGATGGCTACACCTTC. Translation: CASSSSGTGGDGYTF.

The rearrangement joins TRBV7-9 to TRBJ2-1, with D unresolved. The CDR3 runs 16 residues. V lost 5 bases, J lost 0 bases, and 14 bases lay in between. Germline values: CDR1 SEHNR, CDR2 FQNEAQ (reference sequence). The CDR3: CASSPSRWSSYNEQFF. CDR3 DNA sequence: TGTGCCAGCAGCCCTTCCCGCTGGAGCTCCTACAATGAGCAGTTCTTC.

J is TRBJ2-4 and V is TRBV5-4, with 8 bases aligning to TRBD1. Germline V gene lookup returns CDR1 SGHNT and CDR2 YYREEE (reference sequence). The CDR3 totals 15 residues. After removal of 4 bases from V and 1 base from J, the junction contained 4 bases not matched to a gene. CDR3 DNA sequence: TGTGCCAGCAGCCCAGGGGGCCAGGCCAAAAACATTCAGTACTTC. Amino acid sequence: CASSPGGQAKNIQYF.

The gene calls are TRBV2 and TRBJ2-7, with 7 bases matching TRBD1. Germline values: CDR1 SNHLY, CDR2 FYNNEI. This CDR3 is built from 15 residues. V lost 9 bases and J lost 3; bases outside the gene matches: 14. The CDR3 here is CARGREDRPLYEQYF. CDR3 DNA: TGTGCCAGAGGGCGAGAGGACAGGCCTCTCTACGAGCAGTACTTC.

The V and J genes are TRBV4-3 and TRBJ1-2; D might be TRBD1 (5 bases). The ends were cut back, 0 bases at V and 7 bases at J, with 12 bases in the middle. This CDR3 is 14 amino acids long. The germline CDR1 and CDR2 sequences are LGHNA and YSLEER. The CDR3 region is CASSQDTQGAGYTF. The CDR3 region has the DNA TGCGCCAGCAGCCAAGATACTCAGGGTGCTGGCTACACCTTC.

This rearrangement joins TRBV30 to TRBJ2-2, with TRBD1 matching 8 bases. The CDR3 consists of 15 residues. Germline V gives CDR1 GTSNPN, CDR2 SVGIG (reference sequence). V gave up 0 bases and J gave up 3 bases; unmatched junction bases: 3. The CDR3 region is CAWSVRTGYTGELFF. In nucleotides, the CDR3 is TGTGCCTGGAGTGTACGGACAGGGTACACCGGGGAGCTGTTTTTT.

This chain uses TRBV29-1 with TRBJ2-1, with 7 positions matching TRBD2. This CDR3 comprises 12 residues. V dropped 7 bases and J dropped 6; count of bases not matched to a gene: 6. The germline gives CDR1 SQVTM, CDR2 ANQGSEA. The CDR3 sequence: CSGRLASNEQFF. CDR3 bases: TGCAGCGGGAGACTAGCCAGCAATGAGCAGTTCTTC.

This sequence joins TRBV27 and TRBJ2-5; 9 positions agree with TRBD1. Germline V gene sequence: CDR1 MNHEY, CDR2 SMNVEV (reference sequence). The CDR3 sequence is 14 residues long. Trimming at V came to 4 bases and at J to 4 bases, leaving 4 bases not matched to a gene. The CDR3 is CASSSQGAGETQYF. The CDR3 bases are TGTGCCAGCAGTTCACAGGGGGCAGGAGAGACCCAGTACTTC.

This clone was found once. The V gene is TRBV19, the J gene TRBJ2-7; 7 positions match TRBD1. Germline CDR1 is LNHDA and CDR2 is SQIVND (reference sequence). The J segment lost 3 bases and the V segment lost 4 bases, leaving 12 bases of the junction unmatched. This CDR3 has 16 residues. The CDR3 is CASSTQYRGPFYEQYF. In DNA, the CDR3 is TGTGCCAGTAGTACCCAATACAGGGGCCCATTCTACGAGCAGTACTTC.

V gene TRBV21-1 combines with J gene TRBJ1-5; the table's TRBD1 call for D was not verified on the DNA. TRBV21-1 is listed as a pseudogene. This CDR3 is 18 amino acids long. CDR3 region: CASSTPRCSGQFNQPQHF. CDR3 DNA sequence: TGTGCCAGCAGCACGCCTCGCTGTTCGGGACAGTTCAATCAGCCCCAGCATTTT.

The chain couples TRBV2 to TRBJ1-6; D unclear. CDR1 and CDR2 (germline): SNHLY, FYNNEI. Trimming removed 6 bases at V and 7 bases at J, with 16 bases between. The CDR3 loop spans 15 amino acids. CDR3: CASRASRVDNSPLHF. The CDR3 DNA is TGTGCCAGCAGAGCCAGCCGGGTAGACAATTCACCCCTCCACTTT.

This sequence joins TRBV29-1 and TRBJ1-2; 8 bases fit TRBD1. Germline V lookup: CDR1 SQVTM, CDR2 ANQGSEA. The CDR3 extends over 13 amino acids. Trimming cost V 5 bases and J 6 bases; bases outside gene matches: 8. CDR3 protein: CSVLPSGGNGYTF. The CDR3 bases are TGCAGCGTTCTACCCTCAGGGGGCAATGGCTACACCTTC.

The CDR3 coding sequence is TGCGCCAGCAGCTACGGACAGGGCATCTCTGCTAACTATGGCTACACCTTC. Translation: CASSYGQGISANYGYTF. The rearrangement links TRBV5-1 to TRBJ1-2; 8 nucleotides align to TRBD1. Germline V gene data show CDR1 as SGHRS and CDR2 as YFSETQ. The V segment lost 3 bases and the J segment 0 bases; nucleotides outside the gene matches: 10. The length of the CDR3 is 17 residues.

The J gene is TRBJ1-1, the V gene TRBV19; 7 positions match TRBD1. The germline V gene encodes CDR1 LNHDA and CDR2 SQIVND (reference sequence). Trimming took 7 bases from V and 4 from J; bases not matched to a gene: 6. The CDR3 runs to 13 residues. The CDR3 DNA sequence: TGTGCCAGTAAAACAGGGGCGGGCACTGAAGCTTTCTTT. Its translation: CASKTGAGTEAFF.

V usage is TRBV5-5 and J usage is TRBJ1-2; D is perhaps TRBD1 (6 bases). Trimming took 2 bases from V and 8 from J, leaving 13 bases between them. CDR3 length: 13 residues. CDR1 is SGHKS and CDR2 is YYEKEE in the germline V gene (reference sequence). CDR3 coding DNA: TGTGCCAGCAGCTTCCGGGGGGCTGAGGGCTACACCTTC. It translates to CASSFRGAEGYTF.

This sequence joins TRBV5-6 and TRBJ2-1; D perhaps matches TRBD2 (5 bases). Germline-derived CDR1 and CDR2 are SGHDT and YYEEEE. The CDR3 sequence is 15 residues long. The V gene lost 4 bases and the J gene lost 2 bases, with 13 bases spanning the gap. The chain's CDR3 is CASSLRSGTYNEQFF. CDR3 DNA: TGTGCCAGCAGCCTGCGCTCCGGGACCTACAATGAGCAGTTCTTC.

This chain joins TRBV9 and TRBJ2-2, with 10 bases fitting TRBD2. Germline V CDR1 and CDR2: SGDLS, YYNGEE. This CDR3 spans 16 amino acids. The junction had 4 bases not matched to a gene; V was cut back by 4 bases and J by 1 base. CDR3: CASSPGLAMNTGELFF. In DNA, the CDR3 is TGTGCCAGCAGCCCGGGACTAGCGATGAACACCGGGGAGCTGTTTTTT.

The genes are TRBV4-3 and TRBJ1-4; D gene ambiguous. Trimming stripped 4 bases from V and 0 bases from J, with 9 bases between. CDR3 size: 15 residues. Germline assignment: CDR1 LGHNA and CDR2 YSLEER. In DNA, the CDR3 is TGCGCCAGCAGCCTTGAGGAAACAACTAATGAAAAACTGTTTTTT. Amino acid sequence: CASSLEETTNEKLFF.

This clone was seen just once. The chain employs TRBV15 and TRBJ2-7, with 15 bases fitting TRBD2. This CDR3 has 15 residues. Germline V gene sequence: CDR1 LNHNV, CDR2 YYDKDF (reference sequence). J gave up 3 bases and V 9 bases, and 6 bases lay outside the gene matches. The CDR3 DNA reads TGTGCCACGAAGGGACTAGCGGGAGGAGGCTACGAGCAGTACTTC. The encoded protein is CATKGLAGGGYEQYF.

The chain has TRBV28 and TRBJ2-5, with 10 bases identical to TRBD1. Germline V gives CDR1 MDHEN, CDR2 SYDVKM. Trimming removed 2 bases from V and 5 bases from J; junction bases left unmatched: 5. CDR3 length: 15 residues. The CDR3 sequence is CASSLGTGVEETQYF. The DNA of the CDR3 is TGTGCCAGCAGTTTAGGGACAGGGGTGGAGGAGACCCAGTACTTC.

The chain recombines TRBV10-1 with TRBJ2-7; D uncertain. The V gene lost 0 bases and the J gene lost 6 bases, with 12 bases spanning the gap. CDR3 size: 14 residues. Germline CDR1 is WNHNN and CDR2 is SYGVQD (reference sequence). The CDR3 DNA sequence: TGCGCCAGCAGTGAGTCGCTTTCCCGCGGCGAGCAGTACTTC. It encodes CASSESLSRGEQYF.

The V gene is TRBV30, the J gene TRBJ1-4; tentative D call: TRBD1 (5 bases). CDR1 is GTSNPN, CDR2 SVGIG, per germline (reference sequence). CDR3 length: 11 residues. CDR3 sequence: CAGRGMARLFF. DNA for the CDR3: TGTGCTGGCCGGGGGATGGCGCGACTGTTTTTT.

The rearrangement joins TRBV18 to TRBJ2-4, with a weak D call TRBD1 (6 bases). V gave up 2 bases and J gave up 16 bases, with 15 bases separating them. The CDR3 runs to 12 residues. Germline-derived CDR1 and CDR2 are KGHSH and LQKENI. CDR3 nucleotide sequence: TGTGCCAGCTCACCAACAGGGCAAAGCTATTACTTC. Amino acid sequence: CASSPTGQSYYF.

The gene calls are TRBV30 and TRBJ1-5; D call uncertain. The V and J ends lost 1 base and 3 bases respectively, with 13 bases between them. This CDR3 has 15 amino acids. CDR1 is GTSNPN, CDR2 SVGIG, per germline (reference sequence). CDR3 in DNA: TGTGCCTGGAGTGCCCGACCGGGAGCCAATCAGCCCCAGCATTTT. Amino acid sequence: CAWSARPGANQPQHF.

This clone was counted between two and nine times. This chain uses TRBV19 with TRBJ1-2; 7 positions match TRBD1. The CDR3 spans 13 residues. Germline-derived CDR1 and CDR2 are LNHDA and SQIVND (reference sequence). The ends lost 5 bases at V and 7 bases at J; junction bases unmatched: 7. For the CDR3, the DNA is TGTGCCAGTAGTCCTGCAGGGGGAGTTGGCTACACCTTC. This sequence encodes CASSPAGGVGYTF.

This clone was recorded a few times. This rearrangement joins TRBV29-1 to TRBJ2-5; 8 nucleotides align to TRBD1. After removal of 7 bases from V and 5 bases from J, the junction contained 12 bases not matched to a gene. The germline gives CDR1 SQVTM, CDR2 ANQGSEA. The CDR3 spans 14 residues. The CDR3 here is CSDAGQGEGETQYF. The CDR3 DNA reads as TGCAGCGACGCCGGACAGGGTGAAGGGGAGACCCAGTACTTC.

This clone has more than one count but fewer than ten. The chain carries TRBV28 and TRBJ2-1; 7 bases line up with TRBD1. Looked up from germline, CDR1 is MDHEN and CDR2 is SYDVKM. Trimming at V came to 6 bases and at J to 0 bases, leaving 5 bases not matched to a gene. CDR3 length: 15 amino acids. CDR3 in DNA: TGTGCCAGCAGACCGACAGGGAGCTCCTACAATGAGCAGTTCTTC. Its translation is CASRPTGSSYNEQFF.